These T cell receptor beta chains were read from a single sample in a study of identical twins. One entry per CDR3 protein results from TCRdb running MiXCR on the 5' RACE reads. The sample records 280,000 or so distinct CDR3 sequences, under 9.5% being singletons. These data were also filed under a second study, of yellow fever vaccine responses in identical twins.

Sequenced sample: memory (CD45RO+) T cells sorted from blood. The receptor source for this set is a woman under 30 in good health. The CDR3 runs from the conserved cysteine through the conserved F or W. A D gene is named only where the DNA matches it firmly. Where a row states a size, it is once, few, many or the class of an expanded clone; other rows omit it.

D: TRBD2; size: .; V: TRBV20-1; J: TRBJ2-7; DNA: TGCAGTGCTAGAGATCCCCTAACGGCGACTAGCGGTGAGCAGTACTTC; CDR3: CSARDPLTATSGEQYF
D: TRBD1; size: .; V: TRBV7-3; J: TRBJ2-1; DNA: TGTGCCAGCAGCTTAAGTGGACAGGGCAATGAGCAGTTCTTC; CDR3: CASSLSGQGNEQFF
D: .; size: many; V: TRBV7-2; J: TRBJ1-2; DNA: TGTGCCAGCAGCTTAGGCCCTGCGGGAGGGAGCGGCTACACCTTC; CDR3: CASSLGPAGGSGYTF
D: TRBD1; size: .; V: TRBV11-1; J: TRBJ1-6; DNA: TGTGCCAGCAGCGGGACAGGGAATTCACCCCTCCACTTT; CDR3: CASSGTGNSPLHF
D: TRBD1; size: .; V: TRBV2; J: TRBJ2-4; DNA: TGTGCCAGCAGTGAAGGACAGGGAGACATTCAGTACTTC; CDR3: CASSEGQGDIQYF
D: .; size: many; V: TRBV7-9; J: TRBJ2-1; DNA: TGTGCCAGCAGCTTACCAGGATTGGTGAATGAGCAGTTCTTC; CDR3: CASSLPGLVNEQFF
D: TRBD2; size: .; V: TRBV27; J: TRBJ2-1; DNA: TGTGCCAGCAGTTTATCGGCTAGCGGGTACTACAATGAGCAGTTCTTC; CDR3: CASSLSASGYYNEQFF
D: .; size: many; V: TRBV5-1; J: TRBJ1-5; DNA: TGCGCCAGCAGCTTGGGGCCGGGGACATCCAATCAGCCCCAGCATTTT; CDR3: CASSLGPGTSNQPQHF
D: .; size: few; V: TRBV11-2; J: TRBJ2-2; DNA: TGTGCCAGCAGCTTATTCCCGGGGTCCACCGGGGAGCTGTTTTTT; CDR3: CASSLFPGSTGELFF
D: .; size: few; V: TRBV6-5; J: TRBJ1-6; DNA: TGTGCCAGCAGTTACAACCAGGGGTTGTCACCCCTCCACTTT; CDR3: CASSYNQGLSPLHF
D: .; size: .; V: TRBV5-3; J: TRBJ1-6; DNA: TGTGCCAGCAGCTTTATTCTGGGTGGAGGCTCACCCCTCCACTTT; CDR3: CASSFILGGGSPLHF
D: .; size: few; V: TRBV2; J: TRBJ2-6; DNA: TGTGCCAGCAGTGGTAACGATTGGGGGGCCAACGTCCTGACTTTC; CDR3: CASSGNDWGANVLTF
D: TRBD2; size: .; V: TRBV6-5; J: TRBJ2-1; DNA: TGTGCCAGCAGTTACTCGGCTAGCGGGAGGGCCGGTGAGCAGTTCTTC; CDR3: CASSYSASGRAGEQFF
D: .; size: few; V: TRBV11-2; J: TRBJ2-7; DNA: TGTGCCAGCAGCTTAGGACGGGTAGGCTACGAGCAGTACTTC; CDR3: CASSLGRVGYEQYF
D: .; size: .; V: TRBV27; J: TRBJ1-1; DNA: TGTGCCAGCAGTTTATTAGGGCGGGGGGGGCCCACTGAAGCTTTCTTT; CDR3: CASSLLGRGGPTEAFF
D: .; size: few; V: TRBV15; J: TRBJ1-1; DNA: TGTGCCACCAGCAGAGATCTGAAAGGGACCGCGAACACTGAAGCTTTCTTT; CDR3: CATSRDLKGTANTEAFF